The present entry profiles one T cell receptor (beta chain) with its context. Its cognate antigen is unknown. Germline V gene data show CDR1 as SGHDT and CDR2 as YYEEEE. V was shortened by 7 bases and J by 4 bases, with 9 bases between the two germline ends. This CDR3 has 12 residues. Libraries were prepared by immunoSEQ multiplex PCR; TCRdb keeps only in-frame clonotypes and omits some of them. In the table there are 130,000 to 150,000 clones, about nine tenths of which are singletons. The data belong to a study of T cell responses to AZD1222 COVID-19 vaccine. Study outcomes and limitations: Clonal diversity was possibly underestimated, and the donors were mostly white British, with more females.

This sample comprised peripheral blood, obtained on day 0 of AZD1222 vaccination. J is TRBJ2-1 and V is TRBV5-6, with unresolved D. This clonotype was obtained from an adult in good health. The CDR3 spells CASLVGYNEQFF. The CDR3 DNA reads TGTGCCAGCCTGGTGGGGTACAATGAGCAGTTCTTC.